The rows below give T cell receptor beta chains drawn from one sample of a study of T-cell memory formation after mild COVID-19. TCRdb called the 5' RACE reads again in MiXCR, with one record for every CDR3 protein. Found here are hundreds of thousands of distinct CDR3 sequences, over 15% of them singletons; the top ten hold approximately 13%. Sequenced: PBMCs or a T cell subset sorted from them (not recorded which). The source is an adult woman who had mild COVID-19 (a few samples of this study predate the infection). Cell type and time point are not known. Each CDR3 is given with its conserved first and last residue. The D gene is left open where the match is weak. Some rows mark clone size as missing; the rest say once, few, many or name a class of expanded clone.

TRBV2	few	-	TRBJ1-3	TGTGCCAGGCGGACATCCTCTGGAAACACCATATATTTT	CARRTSSGNTIYF
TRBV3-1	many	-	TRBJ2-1	TGTGCCAGCAGCCAAAGGAACAATGAGCAGTTCTTC	CASSQRNNEQFF
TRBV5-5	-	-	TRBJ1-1	TGTGCCAGCAGCTTCCAGGGTGGATACACTGAAGCTTTCTTT	CASSFQGGYTEAFF
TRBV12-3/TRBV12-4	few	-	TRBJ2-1	TGTGCCAGCAGTTTCCCCGGGCTATACAATGAGCAGTTCTTC	CASSFPGLYNEQFF
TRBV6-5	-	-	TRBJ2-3	TGTGCCAGCGCGGATCGAGATACGCAGTATTTT	CASADRDTQYF
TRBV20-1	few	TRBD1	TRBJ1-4	TGCAGTTCCTGGACAGGGGCCAGGGAAAAACTGTTTTTT	CSSWTGAREKLFF
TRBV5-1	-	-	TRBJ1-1	TGCGCCAGCAGGCGGACAGAGCTTATAACTGAAGCTTTCTTT	CASRRTELITEAFF
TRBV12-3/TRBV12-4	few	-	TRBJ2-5	TGTGCCAGCAGCCCGAGTCCCGTGCAGGGAGAAGAGACCCAGTACTTC	CASSPSPVQGEETQYF
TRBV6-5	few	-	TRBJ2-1	TGTGCCAGCAGTTACTCAACCCAGGATGAGCAGTTCTTC	CASSYSTQDEQFF
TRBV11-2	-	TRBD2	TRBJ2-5	TGTGCCAGCAGCTCGACTAGCGGGAAACAAGAGACCCAGTACTTC	CASSSTSGKQETQYF
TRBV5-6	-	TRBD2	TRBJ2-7	TGTGCCAGCAGCTTGGTCGGTAGCGGGGGCGAGAGCTCCTACGAGCAGTACTTC	CASSLVGSGGESSYEQYF
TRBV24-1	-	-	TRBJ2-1	TGTGCCACCAGTGCCTCTCCGCTCAATGAGCAGTTCTTC	CATSASPLNEQFF
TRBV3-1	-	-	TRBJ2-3	TGTGCCAGCAGCCCTGGAGGGAGGAGCACAGATACGCAGTATTTT	CASSPGGRSTDTQYF
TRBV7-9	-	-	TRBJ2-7	TGTGCCAGCAGCCTCGTCAGGAGCTCCTACGAGCAGTACTTC	CASSLVRSSYEQYF
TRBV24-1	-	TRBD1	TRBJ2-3	TGTGCCACCAGTGATTGGACAGGGCGCACAGATACGCAGTATTTT	CATSDWTGRTDTQYF
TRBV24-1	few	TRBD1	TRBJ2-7	TGTGCCACCAGTGACCCCGGGACAGCCTACGAGCAGTACTTC	CATSDPGTAYEQYF
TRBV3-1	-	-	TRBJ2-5	TGTGCCAGCAGCCAAGTGGAGGGGCTCGGGACCCAGTACTTC	CASSQVEGLGTQYF
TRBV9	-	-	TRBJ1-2	TGTGCCAGCAGAGACACAGGGCTCTATGGCTACACCTTC	CASRDTGLYGYTF
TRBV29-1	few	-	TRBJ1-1	TGCAGCGTTGCAATGAACACTGAAGCTTTCTTT	CSVAMNTEAFF
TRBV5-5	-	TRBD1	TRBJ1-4	TGTGCCAGCAGTCGACAGGGATGGGCTGAAAAACTGTTTTTT	CASSRQGWAEKLFF
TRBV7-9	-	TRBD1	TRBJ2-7	TGTGCCAGCAGCGATTACGGAACGACAGGGTTGGACTCCTACGAGCAGTACTTC	CASSDYGTTGLDSYEQYF
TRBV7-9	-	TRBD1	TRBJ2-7	TGTGCCAGCAGCGGCGAGACAGGGATCTACGAGCAGTACTTC	CASSGETGIYEQYF
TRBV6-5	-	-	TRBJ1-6	TGTGCCAGCAGTTACTCCAGAGATTCACCCCTCCACTTT	CASSYSRDSPLHF